These 29 T cell receptor beta chains share one sample of origin, sequenced in a study of CD8 T cells in Susac syndrome (dated by TCRdb to between 2018 and 2020). Receptor libraries were prepared by the immunoSEQ multiplex PCR assay. RNA was extracted using the RNeasy kit, and roughly 0.5 to 1 ug of the RNA was reverse transcribed with random hexamers. Clones were called with MiXCR by TCRdb after fastp trimmed the public reads at Q25, and only in-frame beta chains were retained. Identical CDR3 proteins give one entry, which carries the most common genes and DNA. In this sample the table shows 95,000 to 150,000 distinct CDR3 sequences, under 96% of which occur a single time. The leading ten clones occupy about 0.13% of the sample. Sample: CD4+ T cells from PBMCs. The receptors come from a human donor with Susac syndrome.

The chain uses TRBV6-2 or TRBV6-3 and TRBJ2-1; D is unclear. Germline CDR1 MNHEY, CDR2 SVGEGT. V lost 2 bases and J 10 bases, leaving 9 bases between the germline ends. The CDR3 contains 12 residues. The CDR3: CASSYPREEQFF. Here the CDR3 DNA reads TGTGCCAGCAGTTACCCTAGAGAAGAGCAGTTCTTC.

The chain couples TRBV6-5 to TRBJ2-7; TRBD1 aligns across 8 bases. V gave up 2 bases and J gave up 3 bases; unmatched junction bases: 9. The CDR3 spans 16 residues. Germline CDR1 MNHEY, CDR2 SVGAGI. The CDR3 nucleotides are TGTGCCAGCAGTTACGCCGGGACAGGAGTTAGCTACGAGCAGTACTTC. Encoded protein: CASSYAGTGVSYEQYF.

The V and J genes are TRBV20-1 and TRBJ2-1; D may be TRBD2 (5 bases). Trimming took off 7 bases at V and 7 bases at J, with 17 bases between the two ends. CDR1 is DFQATT, CDR2 SNEGSKA, per germline (reference sequence). CDR3 length equals 13 residues. CDR3 sequence reads: CSVATSIRNEQFF. For the CDR3, the DNA is TGCAGTGTAGCGACATCCATTCGGAATGAGCAGTTCTTC.

V is TRBV30 and J is TRBJ1-2; D is uncertain. The V and J ends lost 1 base and 8 bases respectively, with 14 bases between them. The CDR3 is 13 amino acids. The V gene's germline CDR1 is GTSNPN and CDR2 SVGIG (reference sequence). The CDR3 loop is CAWSASRERGYTF. As DNA, the CDR3 is TGTGCCTGGAGTGCTTCAAGGGAACGCGGCTACACCTTC.

Turning to this clonotype: The junction departs from germline at one end; a sequencing error may be responsible. The V call is TRBV12-3 or TRBV12-4, the J call TRBJ1-5; D gene unclear. The CDR3 is made up of 12 amino acids. In DNA, the CDR3 is TGTGCCAGCAGTTTGACGGATCAACCCCAGCATTTT. This gives the protein CASSLTDQPQHF.

The rearrangement uses TRBV30 and TRBJ2-3, with no clear D. Deletions cut 1 base from V and 6 bases from J, with 11 bases between. Germline V lookup: CDR1 GTSNPN, CDR2 SVGIG (reference sequence). CDR3 length: 13 amino acids. CDR3 region: CAWSGVSHDTQYF. The CDR3 DNA reads as TGTGCCTGGAGTGGAGTATCACACGATACGCAGTATTTT.

This chain links TRBV6-1 with TRBJ1-2; TRBD1 matches at 7 bases. There are 16 residues in the CDR3. V shed 6 bases and J 2 bases; nucleotides not matched to a gene: 12. CDR1 MNHNS and CDR2 SASEGT come from the germline V gene. CDR3 region: CASSTLQGRFNYGYTF. The CDR3 nucleotides read TGTGCCAGCAGCACTCTACAGGGGAGATTCAACTATGGCTACACCTTC.

V and J are TRBV9 and TRBJ1-2; 7 nucleotides match TRBD1. Losses at the gene ends were 0 bases for V and 4 bases for J; bases not matched to a gene: 6. There are 15 residues in the CDR3. The germline V gene has CDR1 SGDLS and CDR2 YYNGEE. CDR3 amino acids: CASSVEDGTVYGYTF. The DNA of the CDR3 is TGTGCCAGCAGCGTAGAGGACGGGACAGTCTATGGCTACACCTTC.

The chain couples TRBV5-1 to TRBJ1-1, with D unresolved. The germline gives CDR1 SGHRS, CDR2 YFSETQ. The V and J ends lost 0 bases and 1 base respectively, with 10 bases between them. The length of the CDR3 is 15 residues. The CDR3 sequence is CASSLVGGKNTEAFF. CDR3 bases: TGCGCCAGCAGCTTGGTGGGAGGGAAGAACACTGAAGCTTTCTTT.

The V gene is TRBV4-1, the J gene TRBJ1-5; D call uncertain. The germline V gene encodes CDR1 MGHRA and CDR2 YSYEKL. V was shortened by 1 base and J by 5 bases, with 9 bases between the two germline ends. There are 14 residues in the CDR3. This CDR3 reads CASSQGSDYQPQHF. In nucleotides, the CDR3 is TGCGCCAGCAGCCAAGGTTCGGATTATCAGCCCCAGCATTTT.

The chain carries TRBV29-1 and TRBJ1-4; no firm D call. Deletions cut 4 bases from V and 6 bases from J, with 6 bases between. This CDR3 spans 11 amino acids. CDR1 and CDR2 (germline): SQVTM, ANQGSEA. The CDR3 sequence is CSVGRDEKLFF. The DNA of the CDR3 is TGCAGCGTTGGTAGGGATGAAAAACTGTTTTTT.

This chain uses TRBV4-2 with TRBJ1-2; 7 bases line up with TRBD1. The CDR3 is made up of 16 amino acids. V trimming: 0 bases; J trimming: 4 bases; junction bases outside the gene matches: 8. Germline loops: CDR1 LGHNA, CDR2 YNFKEQ. The CDR3 protein is CASSQDKGQAFYGYTF. CDR3 nucleotides: TGTGCCAGCAGCCAAGATAAAGGACAGGCCTTCTATGGCTACACCTTC.

This rearrangement joins TRBV25-1 to TRBJ2-6; D not certain. The germline CDR1 and CDR2 sequences are MGHDK and SYGVNS. The length of the CDR3 is 16 residues. Deletions cut 4 bases from V and 3 bases from J, with 13 bases between. The CDR3 bases are TGTGCCAGCAGTGCCGGGCAGGCGTTTGGGGCCAACGTCCTGACTTTC. This gives the protein CASSAGQAFGANVLTF.

This chain joins TRBV7-2 and TRBJ2-3; D unclear. Per germline, CDR1 SGHTA and CDR2 FQGNSA. V was trimmed by 1 base and J by 4 bases, leaving 9 bases between them. CDR3 length equals 14 residues. CDR3 DNA: TGTGCCAGCAGCTTAGATCCACCCGCAGATACGCAGTATTTT. Amino acid sequence: CASSLDPPADTQYF.

This clonotype was found once. The J gene is TRBJ2-1, the V gene TRBV5-4; TRBD2 might be the D (6 bases). The CDR3 contains 15 residues. V was pared by 0 bases and J by 7 bases, with 14 bases between. CDR1 and CDR2 from the germline V gene are SGHNT and YYREEE (reference sequence). The CDR3 is CASSLGGPSENEQFF. The CDR3 DNA follows: TGTGCCAGCAGCTTGGGGGGCCCTAGCGAGAATGAGCAGTTCTTC.

The chain joins TRBV9 to TRBJ2-3; 7 bases line up with TRBD2. The germline gives CDR1 SGDLS, CDR2 YYNGEE. The V gene end was trimmed by 4 bases and the J gene end by 5 bases; junction bases not matched to a gene: 4. There are 13 residues in the CDR3. CDR3 nucleotides: TGTGCCAGCAGCCGCGGGAGTGTAGATACGCAGTATTTT. Translated: CASSRGSVDTQYF.

The table lists this clonotype with a few counts. The chain combines TRBV30 with TRBJ2-7; D is undetermined. The CDR3 runs 11 residues. The V end was cut by 1 base, the J end by 1 base, with 2 bases between. The germline V gene has CDR1 GTSNPN and CDR2 SVGIG (reference sequence). CDR3 DNA: TGTGCCTGGAGTGGGTCCTACGAGCAGTACTTC. Residues: CAWSGSYEQYF.

This chain links TRBV5-6 with TRBJ2-7, with 12 bases fitting TRBD1. Trimming took 3 bases from V and 4 from J; bases not matched to a gene: 2. The CDR3 is made up of 14 amino acids. Germline V gives CDR1 SGHDT, CDR2 YYEEEE. DNA of the CDR3: TGTGCCAGCAGCTGGGACAGGGGGCTGTACGAGCAGTACTTC. Encoded protein: CASSWDRGLYEQYF.

The rearrangement joins TRBV9 to TRBJ1-5; 8 nucleotides agree with TRBD1. Germline V gene data show CDR1 as SGDLS and CDR2 as YYNGEE. V lost 4 bases to trimming and J lost 6 bases; unmatched junction nucleotides: 9. The CDR3 extends over 15 amino acids. The CDR3: CASSFQGARGQPQHF. DNA of the CDR3: TGTGCCAGCAGCTTCCAGGGGGCGAGGGGTCAGCCCCAGCATTTT.

This rearrangement joins TRBV29-1 to TRBJ1-5; D perhaps matches TRBD1 (6 bases). Germline V CDR1 and CDR2: SQVTM, ANQGSEA. CDR3 size: 14 residues. V dropped 3 bases and J dropped 2 bases, with 11 bases sitting between them. DNA of the CDR3: TGCAGCGTTGAGGGGGGGGCAGGCAATCAGCCCCAGCATTTT. Encoded protein: CSVEGGAGNQPQHF.

CDR3 coding DNA: TGTGCCTACGATCGACAGGGAAACACTGAAGCTTTCTTT. Translating gives CAYDRQGNTEAFF. V usage is TRBV30 and J usage is TRBJ1-1; 7 bases map to TRBD1. The CDR3 has 13 residues. Germline V gene sequence: CDR1 GTSNPN, CDR2 SVGIG (reference sequence). Trimming removed 7 bases from V and 2 bases from J; junction bases left unmatched: 7.

CDR3 sequence: CSASGIGPKETQYF. The DNA for the CDR3 is TGCAGTGCTAGCGGGATAGGTCCCAAAGAGACCCAGTACTTC. The V gene is TRBV20-1, the J gene TRBJ2-5, with a tentative D call TRBD2 (5 bases). Germline V gene sequence: CDR1 DFQATT, CDR2 SNEGSKA (reference sequence). V dropped 3 bases and J dropped 3 bases, with 14 bases sitting between them. CDR3 size: 14 residues.

V is TRBV2 and J is TRBJ2-1; D may be TRBD2 (6 bases). The CDR3 consists of 15 residues. Trimming pared 3 bases from V and 5 bases from J, leaving 14 bases between. From germline, CDR1 is SNHLY and CDR2 FYNNEI. The CDR3 sequence is CASSEFGSNNNEQFF. The CDR3 nucleotides are TGTGCCAGCAGTGAGTTCGGGAGTAATAACAATGAGCAGTTCTTC.

This rearrangement joins TRBV20-1 to TRBJ1-5; TRBD1 is a possible D gene (5 bases). Per the germline V gene, CDR1 is DFQATT and CDR2 is SNEGSKA (reference sequence). The CDR3 loop spans 14 amino acids. V lost 1 base, J lost 0 bases, and 7 bases lay in between. The CDR3 loop is CSARGQHSNQPQHF. The CDR3 region has the DNA TGCAGTGCTAGAGGACAGCATAGCAATCAGCCCCAGCATTTT.

This clonotype was seen only once. This sequence joins TRBV6-5 and TRBJ1-1, with TRBD1 as a possible D gene (5 bases). This CDR3 region has 15 residues. Germline V lookup: CDR1 MNHEY, CDR2 SVGAGI. V lost 6 bases and J lost 5, with 19 bases in between. The CDR3 sequence is CASSRGRSRGTEAFF. CDR3 DNA: TGTGCCAGCAGCCGGGGACGCTCCCGAGGGACTGAAGCTTTCTTT.

The gene calls are TRBV15 and TRBJ1-5; D is ambiguous. The CDR3 sequence is 15 residues long. Germline CDR1 reads LNHNV; CDR2 reads YYDKDF (reference sequence). V dropped 0 bases and J dropped 3 bases, with 9 bases sitting between them. This chain's CDR3 is CATSRDPGFNQPQHF. CDR3 coding DNA: TGTGCCACCAGCAGAGATCCGGGCTTCAATCAGCCCCAGCATTTT.

The CDR3: CASSPPGGGANVLTF. The CDR3 nucleotides are TGTGCCAGCAGTCCGCCGGGGGGTGGGGCCAACGTCCTGACTTTC. The chain joins TRBV25-1 to TRBJ2-6, with TRBD2 matching 7 bases. There are 15 residues in the CDR3. With V trimmed by 5 bases and J by 3 bases, 4 bases remained unmatched. Looked up from germline, CDR1 is MGHDK and CDR2 is SYGVNS. Looking up the rest from reference TRBV25-1 and TRBJ2-6 gives the full variable domain: EADIYQTPRYLVIGTGKKITLECSQTMGHDKMYWYQQDPGMELHLIHYSYGVNSTEKGDLSSESTVSRIRTEHFPLTLESARPSHTSQYLCASSPPGGGANVLTFGAGSRLTVL.

Here the CDR3 reads CSASGVMTSATDTQYF. The CDR3 DNA reads TGCAGTGCTAGCGGGGTAATGACTTCAGCTACAGATACGCAGTATTTT. The rearrangement joins TRBV20-1 to TRBJ2-3; D perhaps matches TRBD2 (5 bases). The CDR3 totals 16 residues. Trimming took 3 bases from V and 3 from J, leaving 19 bases between them. Germline values: CDR1 DFQATT, CDR2 SNEGSKA (reference sequence).

This sequence joins TRBV12-3 or TRBV12-4 and TRBJ2-1; the match to TRBD2 covers 7 bases. The CDR3 has 14 amino acids. The V segment lost 3 bases and the J segment 6 bases; nucleotides outside the gene matches: 5. CDR3 coding DNA: TGTGCCAGCAGTTTCGCGGGGAGGGGCAATGAGCAGTTCTTC. Translation: CASSFAGRGNEQFF.